What follows are 15 T cell receptor beta chains derived from one specimen sequenced in a study of OX40 agonist ivuxolimab in advanced cancers. Here immunoSEQ multiplex PCR was the method, and the copy in TCRdb shows in-frame clones only, minus some. Among approximately 18,000 clones, around 79% were seen once, and the ten largest hold roughly 34%. Sequences were derived from CD4+ or CD8+ T cells sorted from blood, sampled in a trial of the OX40 agonist ivuxolimab. The receptors here all came from an adult with an advanced solid tumor such as melanoma, head and neck, liver or kidney cancer.

A few counts support this clone. This chain joins TRBV4-3 and TRBJ2-1, with TRBD2 matching 8 bases. V was clipped by 1 base and J by 3 bases; unmatched bases: 2. The CDR3 is 15 residues long. Germline CDR1 is LGHNA and CDR2 is YSLEER. CDR3 DNA: TGCGCCAGCAGCCAAGCACTAGCGGACTACAATGAGCAGTTCTTC. Its translation: CASSQALADYNEQFF.

This clone occurred once. The chain joins TRBV5-4 to TRBJ2-2; D is unclear. V lost 4 bases to trimming and J lost 4 bases, with 8 bases between them. CDR1 and CDR2 from the germline V gene are SGHNT and YYREEE (reference sequence). The CDR3 contains 13 residues. The CDR3 loop reads CASSPTGTGELFF. The DNA for the CDR3 is TGTGCCAGCAGCCCGACGGGCACCGGGGAGCTGTTTTTT.

This rearrangement joins TRBV6-4 to TRBJ2-1, with TRBD2 matching 10 bases. The junction had 7 bases not matched to a gene; V was cut back by 4 bases and J by 7 bases. The CDR3 is 15 residues long. CDR1 is MRHNA, CDR2 SNTAGT, per germline. The CDR3 coding sequence is TGTGCCAGCAGTGTCCTAGCGGGAGTTTGGAATGAGCAGTTCTTC. This encodes CASSVLAGVWNEQFF.

The chain links TRBV7-3 to TRBJ2-7, with 7 bases matching TRBD1. V lost 4 bases to trimming and J lost 2 bases; unmatched junction nucleotides: 5. From germline, CDR1 is SGHTA and CDR2 FQGTGA. There are 14 residues in the CDR3. The CDR3 is CASSYNQGAYEQYF. CDR3 sequence (DNA): TGTGCCAGCAGCTACAACCAGGGGGCCTACGAGCAGTACTTC.

The chain uses TRBV6-5 and TRBJ1-2; D ambiguous. The CDR3 is 15 amino acids. V was pared by 0 bases and J by 7 bases, with 15 bases between. CDR1 is MNHEY and CDR2 is SVGAGI in the germline V gene. In nucleotides, the CDR3 is TGTGCCAGCAGTTACTCAGTGGAGGGAGTAGGTGGCTACACCTTC. Translated, it gives CASSYSVEGVGGYTF.

The gene calls are TRBV11-2 and TRBJ2-3, with 10 bases lining up with TRBD1. CDR3 length: 16 residues. CDR1 and CDR2 (germline): SGHAT, FQNNGV. V dropped 5 bases and J dropped 6; count of bases not matched to a gene: 11. CDR3 bases: TGTGCCAGCAGCCCAGTGGTCGGGACAGGGGCCGATACGCAGTATTTT. The encoded protein is CASSPVVGTGADTQYF. The whole variable domain, filled in from reference TRBV11-2 and TRBJ2-3, reads EAGVAQSPRYKIIEKRQSVAFWCNPISGHATLYWYQQILGQGPKLLIQFQNNGVVDDSQLPKDRFSAERLKGVDSTLKIQPAKLEDSAVYLCASSPVVGTGADTQYFGPGTRLTVL.

This CDR3 reads CASSFLPPTGSSYEQYF. CDR3 coding DNA: TGCGCCAGCAGCTTTTTGCCCCCCACGGGGTCCTCCTACGAGCAGTACTTC. This sequence joins TRBV5-1 and TRBJ2-7; tentatively, D is TRBD2 (5 bases). The V gene's germline CDR1 is SGHRS and CDR2 YFSETQ. V gave up 2 bases and J gave up 0 bases, with 18 bases separating them. This CDR3 region has 17 residues.

The rearrangement joins TRBV28 to TRBJ2-1; D is undetermined. From germline, CDR1 is MDHEN and CDR2 SYDVKM. The CDR3 is 11 residues long. The CDR3 loop is CVTSFYNEQFF. CDR3 DNA: TGTGTCACCAGCTTTTACAATGAGCAGTTCTTC.

The chain joins TRBV7-2 to TRBJ2-7; D might be TRBD2 (6 bases). Trimming cost V 1 base and J 5 bases, with 9 bases left between them. The CDR3 totals 13 residues. Per germline, CDR1 SGHTA and CDR2 FQGNSA. The CDR3 DNA reads TGTGCCAGCAGCTTAGGCGGGGAGAACGAGCAGTACTTC. Translating it yields CASSLGGENEQYF.

J is TRBJ1-6 and V is TRBV7-2; D call uncertain. Trimming stripped 2 bases from V and 4 bases from J, with 18 bases between. This CDR3 is built from 18 residues. Per germline, CDR1 SGHTA and CDR2 FQGNSA. CDR3 nucleotide sequence: TGTGCCAGCAGCTTATTAGGAACGCTAGATCCTTATAATTCACCCCTCCACTTT. Encoded protein: CASSLLGTLDPYNSPLHF.

The V and J genes are TRBV1 and TRBJ1-2. TRBV1 is termed a pseudogene. The CDR3 runs to 16 residues. The CDR3 protein is CTSRVCRLCETYGYTF. CDR3 sequence (DNA): TGCACCAGCAGGGTGTGTCGTTTGTGCGAAACCTATGGCTACACCTTC.

The chain employs TRBV5-1 and TRBJ2-7, with D possibly TRBD1 on 5 matching bases. Germline CDR1 and CDR2: SGHRS and YFSETQ. The CDR3 is made up of 14 amino acids. V lost 4 bases and J 1 base, leaving 12 bases between the germline ends. CDR3 nucleotides: TGCGCCAGCAGCCCTCCGACAGATTCCTACGAGCAGTACTTC. Translated, it gives CASSPPTDSYEQYF.

The rearrangement uses TRBV5-6 and TRBJ2-7, with D unclear. V lost 1 base and J lost 2, with 10 bases in between. The length of the CDR3 is 14 residues. Germline CDR1 reads SGHDT; CDR2 reads YYEEEE. CDR3 bases: TGTGCCAGCAGCTTGCCCGGGTCAACCTACGAGCAGTACTTC. Protein: CASSLPGSTYEQYF.

CDR3 nucleotide sequence: TGTGCCAGCAGTTACGGGGGGGAGGGCCACACAGATACGCAGTATTTT. Amino acids: CASSYGGEGHTDTQYF. The rearrangement joins TRBV6-5 to TRBJ2-3, with TRBD2 identical over 7 bases. CDR3 length: 16 amino acids. Germline CDR1 and CDR2: MNHEY and SVGAGI. After removal of 2 bases from V and 2 bases from J, the junction contained 7 bases not matched to a gene.

This clone was recorded a few times. This rearrangement joins TRBV28 to TRBJ2-7; no clear D gene. The germline V gene has CDR1 MDHEN and CDR2 SYDVKM. Trimming took 1 base from V and 0 from J, leaving 10 bases between them. The CDR3 contains 15 residues. The CDR3 DNA sequence: TGTGCCAGCAGTTTATCACTCTCGAGCTCCTACGAGCAGTACTTC. As protein: CASSLSLSSSYEQYF.